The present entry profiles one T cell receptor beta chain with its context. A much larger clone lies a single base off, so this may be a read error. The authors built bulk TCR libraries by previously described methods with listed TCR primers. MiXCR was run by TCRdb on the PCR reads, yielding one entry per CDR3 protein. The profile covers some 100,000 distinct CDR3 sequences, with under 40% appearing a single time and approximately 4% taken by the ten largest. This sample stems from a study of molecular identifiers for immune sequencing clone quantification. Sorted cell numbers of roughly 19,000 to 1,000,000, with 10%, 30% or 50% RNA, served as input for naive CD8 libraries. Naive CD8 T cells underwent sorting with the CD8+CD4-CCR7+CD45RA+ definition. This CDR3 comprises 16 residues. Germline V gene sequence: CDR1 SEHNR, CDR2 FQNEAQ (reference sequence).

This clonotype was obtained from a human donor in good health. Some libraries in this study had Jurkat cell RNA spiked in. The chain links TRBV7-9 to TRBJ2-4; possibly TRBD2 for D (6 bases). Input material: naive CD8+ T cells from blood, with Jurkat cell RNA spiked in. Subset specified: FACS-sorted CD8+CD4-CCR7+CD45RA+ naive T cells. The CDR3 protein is CASSSPTGEANNIQYF. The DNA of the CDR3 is TGTGCCAGCAGCTCTCCGACGGGGGAAGCCAATAACATTCAGTACTTC.